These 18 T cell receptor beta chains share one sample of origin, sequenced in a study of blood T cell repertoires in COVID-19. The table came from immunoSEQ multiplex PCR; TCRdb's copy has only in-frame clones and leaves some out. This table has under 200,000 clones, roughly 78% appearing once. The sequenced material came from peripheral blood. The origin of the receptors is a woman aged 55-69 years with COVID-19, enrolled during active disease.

CDR3 coding DNA: TGTGCCAGCACCAAGGCCTACAGGGGAAGATCTGGAAACACCATATATTTT. This translates into CASTKAYRGRSGNTIYF. V gene TRBV6-4 combines with J gene TRBJ1-3; 7 bases match TRBD1. The CDR3 is 17 residues long. The V and J ends lost 7 bases and 1 base, in that order; junction bases with no gene match: 13. Germline CDR1 and CDR2: MRHNA and SNTAGT.

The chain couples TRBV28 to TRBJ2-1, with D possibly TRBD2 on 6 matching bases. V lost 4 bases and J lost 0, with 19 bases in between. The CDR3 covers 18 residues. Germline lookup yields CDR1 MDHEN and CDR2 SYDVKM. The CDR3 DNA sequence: TGTGCCAGCAGTTCACCTGTGGCGGGGTGGAGCTCCTACAATGAGCAGTTCTTC. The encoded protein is CASSSPVAGWSSYNEQFF. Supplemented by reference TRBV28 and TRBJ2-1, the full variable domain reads DVKVTQSSRYLVKRTGEKVFLECVQDMDHENMFWYRQDPGLGLRLIYFSYDVKMKEKGDIPEGYSVSREKKERFSLILESASTNQTSMYLCASSSPVAGWSSYNEQFFGPGTRLTVL.

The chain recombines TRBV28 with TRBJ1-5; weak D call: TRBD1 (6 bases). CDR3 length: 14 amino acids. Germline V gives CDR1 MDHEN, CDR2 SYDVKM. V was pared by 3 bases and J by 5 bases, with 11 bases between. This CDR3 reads CASSLGGADQPQHF. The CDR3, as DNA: TGTGCCAGCAGTTTGGGGGGGGCCGATCAGCCCCAGCATTTT.

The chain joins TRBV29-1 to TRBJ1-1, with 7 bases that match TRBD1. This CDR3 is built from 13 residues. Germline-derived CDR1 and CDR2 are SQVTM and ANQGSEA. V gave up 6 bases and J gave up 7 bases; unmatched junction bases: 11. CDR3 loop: CSVAWDRLYEAFF. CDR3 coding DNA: TGCAGCGTCGCTTGGGACAGATTATATGAAGCTTTCTTT.

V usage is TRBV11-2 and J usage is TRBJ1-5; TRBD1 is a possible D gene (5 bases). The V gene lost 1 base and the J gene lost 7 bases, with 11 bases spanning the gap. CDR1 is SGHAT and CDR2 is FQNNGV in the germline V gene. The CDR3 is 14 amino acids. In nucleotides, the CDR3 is TGTGCCAGCAGCTTAGGGTACCAGGGACAGCCCCAGCATTTT. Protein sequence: CASSLGYQGQPQHF.

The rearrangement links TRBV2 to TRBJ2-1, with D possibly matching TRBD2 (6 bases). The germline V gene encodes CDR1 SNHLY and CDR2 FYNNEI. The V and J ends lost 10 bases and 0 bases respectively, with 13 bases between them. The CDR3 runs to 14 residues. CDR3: CATIGGNSYNEQFF. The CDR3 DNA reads TGTGCCACTATCGGAGGGAACTCCTACAATGAGCAGTTCTTC.

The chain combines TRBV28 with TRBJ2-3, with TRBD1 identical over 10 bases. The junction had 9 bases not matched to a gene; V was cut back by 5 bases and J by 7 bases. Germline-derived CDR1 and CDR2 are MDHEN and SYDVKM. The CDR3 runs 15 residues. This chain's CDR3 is CASSIRDRGSNTQYF. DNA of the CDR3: TGTGCCAGCAGTATCCGGGACAGGGGATCGAATACGCAGTATTTT.

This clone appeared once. In DNA, the CDR3 is TGTGCCACCAGTGAGCGGCGGTTCTATGGCTACACCTTC. This gives the protein CATSERRFYGYTF. The rearrangement links TRBV24-1 to TRBJ1-2; D is unclear. V was pared by 4 bases and J by 4 bases, with 9 bases between. The CDR3 totals 13 residues. Germline-derived CDR1 and CDR2 are KGHDR and SFDVKD.

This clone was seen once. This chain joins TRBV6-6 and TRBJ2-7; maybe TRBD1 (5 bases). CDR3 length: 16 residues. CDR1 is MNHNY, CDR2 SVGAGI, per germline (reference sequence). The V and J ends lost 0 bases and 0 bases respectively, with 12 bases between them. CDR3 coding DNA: TGTGCCAGCAGTTACTCGCGGCAGGGTAGCTCCTACGAGCAGTACGTC. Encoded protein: CASSYSRQGSSYEQYV.

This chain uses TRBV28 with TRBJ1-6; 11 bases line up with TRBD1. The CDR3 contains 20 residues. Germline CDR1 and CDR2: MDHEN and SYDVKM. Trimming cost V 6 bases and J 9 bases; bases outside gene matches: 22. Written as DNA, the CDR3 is TGTGCCAGCAGCCCACCCCCTACCGGGACAGGGGGTTCATTTAGTTCACCCCTCCACTTT. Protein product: CASSPPPTGTGGSFSSPLHF.

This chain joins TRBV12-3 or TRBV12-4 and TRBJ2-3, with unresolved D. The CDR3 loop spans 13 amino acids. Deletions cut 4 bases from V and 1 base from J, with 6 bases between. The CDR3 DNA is TGTGCCAGCAGTTATCGTGGCACAGATACGCAGTATTTT. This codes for CASSYRGTDTQYF.

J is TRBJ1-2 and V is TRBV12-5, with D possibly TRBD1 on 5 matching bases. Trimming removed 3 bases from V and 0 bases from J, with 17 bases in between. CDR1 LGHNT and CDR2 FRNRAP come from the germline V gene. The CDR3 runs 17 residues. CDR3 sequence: CASGFRDTGLTNYGYTF. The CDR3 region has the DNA TGTGCTAGTGGTTTTCGCGATACAGGCTTAACTAACTATGGCTACACCTTC.

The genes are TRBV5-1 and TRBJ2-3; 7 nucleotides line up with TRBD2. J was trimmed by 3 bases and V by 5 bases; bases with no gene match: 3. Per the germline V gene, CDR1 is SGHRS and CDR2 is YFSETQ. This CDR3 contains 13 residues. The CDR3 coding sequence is TGCGCCAGCAGGGTGGGGGGGACAGATACGCAGTATTTT. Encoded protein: CASRVGGTDTQYF. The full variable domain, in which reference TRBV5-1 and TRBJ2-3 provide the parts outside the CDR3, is KAGVTQTPRYLIKTRGQQVTLSCSPISGHRSVSWYQQTPGQGLQFLFEYFSETQRNKGNFPGRFSGRQFSNSRSEMNVSTLELGDSALYLCASRVGGTDTQYFGPGTRLTVL.

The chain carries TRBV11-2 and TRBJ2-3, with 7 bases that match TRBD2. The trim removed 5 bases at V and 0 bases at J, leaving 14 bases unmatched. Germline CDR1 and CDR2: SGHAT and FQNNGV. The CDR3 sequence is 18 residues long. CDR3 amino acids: CASSPLPRASGSTDTQYF. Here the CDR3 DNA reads TGTGCCAGCAGCCCCCTCCCCCGGGCTAGCGGAAGCACAGATACGCAGTATTTT.

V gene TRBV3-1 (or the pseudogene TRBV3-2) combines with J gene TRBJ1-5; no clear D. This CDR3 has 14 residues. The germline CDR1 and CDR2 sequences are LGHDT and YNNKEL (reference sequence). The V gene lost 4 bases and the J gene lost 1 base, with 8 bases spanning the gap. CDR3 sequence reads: CASSLGRSNQPQHF. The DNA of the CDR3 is TGTGCCAGCAGCCTAGGCAGGAGCAATCAGCCCCAGCATTTT.

The CDR3 region has the DNA TGTGCCAGCAGCCCGGGGCTATCGGGACAACAGTACTTC. Encoded protein: CASSPGLSGQQYF. The chain is built from TRBV5-4 and TRBJ2-4; possibly TRBD1 for D (6 bases). Trimming took off 4 bases at V and 13 bases at J, with 18 bases between the two ends. The CDR3 consists of 13 residues. Germline CDR1 and CDR2: SGHNT and YYREEE (reference sequence). Full variable domain (missing parts from reference TRBV5-4 and TRBJ2-4): ETGVTQSPTHLIKTRGQQVTLRCSSQSGHNTVSWYQQALGQGPQFIFQYYREEENGRGNFPPRFSGLQFPNYSSELNVNALELDDSALYLCASSPGLSGQQYFGAGTRLSVL.

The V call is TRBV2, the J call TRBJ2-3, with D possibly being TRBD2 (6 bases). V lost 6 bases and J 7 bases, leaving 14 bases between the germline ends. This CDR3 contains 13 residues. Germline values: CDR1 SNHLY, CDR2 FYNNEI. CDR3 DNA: TGTGCCAGCAGCGATTCGGGGGAATATACGCAGTATTTT. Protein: CASSDSGEYTQYF.

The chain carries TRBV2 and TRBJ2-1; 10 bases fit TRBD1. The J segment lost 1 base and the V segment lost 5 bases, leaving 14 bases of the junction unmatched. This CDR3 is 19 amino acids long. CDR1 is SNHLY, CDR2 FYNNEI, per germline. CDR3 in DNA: TGTGCCAGCAGTACACGGGACAGGGGTCCCCTAACTTCCTACAATGAGCAGTTCTTC. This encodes CASSTRDRGPLTSYNEQFF.